This T cell receptor beta chain stems from a study of CD8 T cells in ankylosing spondylitis. Study-wide points: Researchers reportedly found disease-linked clones significantly enriched in matched ankylosing spondylitis synovial fluid. Reports of some motif variants in reactive arthritis synovial fluid and blood predate this one. Clones linked with disease were CD8+ and fairly uncommon in the peripheral blood. It appeared that ankylosing spondylitis blood was characterized by a TCR beta motif of roughly 8 highly homologous variants.

This clonotype turned up a few times. Its antigen is not known. V trimming: 4 bases; J trimming: 4 bases; junction bases outside the gene matches: 3. Germline loops: CDR1 SGDLS, CDR2 YYNGEE. The CDR3 is made up of 14 amino acids. In making TCR beta libraries, quantitative 5'-RACE with molecular barcodes was used. TCRdb recomputed calls from the 5' RACE reads with MiXCR, one row per CDR3 protein. Altogether fewer than 650,000 distinct CDR3 sequences are present, roughly 13% being singletons, with the ten largest covering nearly 7%. The chain couples TRBV9 to TRBJ2-2; 8 bases map to TRBD2. The TCR originated in a male donor with ankylosing spondylitis. Input material: blood, either unsorted or a sorted T cell fraction (not recorded which). The CDR3 sequence: CASSPGGATGELFF. CDR3 coding DNA: TGTGCCAGCAGCCCCGGGGGGGCCACCGGGGAGCTGTTTTTT.